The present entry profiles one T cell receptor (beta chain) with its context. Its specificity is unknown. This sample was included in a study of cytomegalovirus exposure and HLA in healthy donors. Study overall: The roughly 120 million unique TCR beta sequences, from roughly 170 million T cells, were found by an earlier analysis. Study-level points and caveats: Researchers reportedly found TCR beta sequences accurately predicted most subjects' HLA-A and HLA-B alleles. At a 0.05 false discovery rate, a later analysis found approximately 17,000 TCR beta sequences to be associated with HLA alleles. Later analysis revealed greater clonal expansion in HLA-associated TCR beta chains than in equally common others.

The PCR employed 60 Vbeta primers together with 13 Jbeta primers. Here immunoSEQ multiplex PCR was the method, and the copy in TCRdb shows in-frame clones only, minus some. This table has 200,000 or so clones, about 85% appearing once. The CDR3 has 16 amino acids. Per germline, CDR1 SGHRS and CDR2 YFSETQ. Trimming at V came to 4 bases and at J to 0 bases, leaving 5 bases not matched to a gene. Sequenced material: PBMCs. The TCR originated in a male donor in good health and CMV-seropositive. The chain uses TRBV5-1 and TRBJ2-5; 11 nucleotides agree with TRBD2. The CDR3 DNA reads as TGCGCCAGCAGCGAGGGACTAGCGGCTTACCAAGAGACCCAGTACTTC. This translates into CASSEGLAAYQETQYF.